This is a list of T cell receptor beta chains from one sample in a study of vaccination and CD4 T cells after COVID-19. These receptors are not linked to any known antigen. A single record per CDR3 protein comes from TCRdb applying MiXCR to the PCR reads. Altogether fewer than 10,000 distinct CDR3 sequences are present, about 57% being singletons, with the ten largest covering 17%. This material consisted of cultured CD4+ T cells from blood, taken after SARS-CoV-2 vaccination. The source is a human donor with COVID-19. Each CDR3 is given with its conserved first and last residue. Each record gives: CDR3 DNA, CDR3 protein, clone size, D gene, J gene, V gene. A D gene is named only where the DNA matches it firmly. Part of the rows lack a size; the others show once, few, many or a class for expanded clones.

TGTGCCACCAGTGAGGCCGGGACAGAGTACGAGCAGTACTTC,CATSEAGTEYEQYF,.,TRBD1,TRBJ2-7,TRBV24-1
TGCAGTGCTAAAGTCAGGAACACTGAAGCTTTCTTT,CSAKVRNTEAFF,large,.,TRBJ1-1,TRBV20-1
TGTGCCACCAGTGAGTCAGGGGCGGGAGATACGCAGTATTTT,CATSESGAGDTQYF,.,.,TRBJ2-3,TRBV24-1
TGTGCCAGCAGACTACAGGGACTAGCGGTGGCCGGGGAGCTGTTTTTT,CASRLQGLAVAGELFF,few,TRBD2,TRBJ2-2,TRBV6-1
TGTGCCAGCACCTGGGACAGGGGGCCTGACAATCAGCCCCAGCATTTT,CASTWDRGPDNQPQHF,once,TRBD1,TRBJ1-5,TRBV6-2/TRBV6-3
TGTGCCAGCAGCGTAGTTGGTAGCGGGGTAAAGGGGGAGACCCAGTACTTC,CASSVVGSGVKGETQYF,.,TRBD2,TRBJ2-5,TRBV9
TGTGCCAGCAGTACTCGTGATACGCAGTATTTT,CASSTRDTQYF,.,.,TRBJ2-3,TRBV6-2/TRBV6-3
TGTGCCAGCAGTCCGGGACAGTTGTATAGCAATCAGCCCCAGCATTTT,CASSPGQLYSNQPQHF,.,TRBD1,TRBJ1-5,TRBV12-3/TRBV12-4
TGTGCCAGCAGTTACAGTGGGGGGAATGGGGAGACCCAGTACTTC,CASSYSGGNGETQYF,.,.,TRBJ2-5,TRBV6-5
TGTGCCACCAGCAGAGATCTGCTGCGAGGGGCCAAAAACATTCAGTACTTC,CATSRDLLRGAKNIQYF,.,.,TRBJ2-4,TRBV15
TGTGCCAGCAGCTCCGGACAGCCCCCGAATTCACCCCTCCACTTT,CASSSGQPPNSPLHF,few,.,TRBJ1-6,TRBV7-2
TGTGCCAGCAGCCCAGGACCTGGCTCCTATAATTCACCCCTCCACTTT,CASSPGPGSYNSPLHF,.,.,TRBJ1-6,TRBV5-4
TGTGCCAGCAGCGTAGCTTGGGGGCTCGTTACTGAAGCTTTCTTT,CASSVAWGLVTEAFF,.,.,TRBJ1-1,TRBV9
TGCAGTGCTAGAGCGGACAGGGGCAGGAACATTCAGTACTTC,CSARADRGRNIQYF,.,TRBD1,TRBJ2-4,TRBV20-1
TGCGCCAGCAGCCTACAGGGAACCCAAGAGACCCAGTACTTC,CASSLQGTQETQYF,.,.,TRBJ2-5,TRBV5-1
TGCAGTGCACCACAGGGGGCTTATGCCGGGGAGCTGTTTTTT,CSAPQGAYAGELFF,.,TRBD1,TRBJ2-2,TRBV20-1
TGTGCCAGCAGGGACGGAGACCTAGCGGGGGGTTTAAGTGAGCAGTTCTTC,CASRDGDLAGGLSEQFF,.,TRBD2,TRBJ2-1,TRBV6-1
TGTGCCTGGAGTGTACGGGACTACCCTCCTATAAGCTCCTACGAGCAGTACTTC,CAWSVRDYPPISSYEQYF,.,TRBD2,TRBJ2-7,TRBV30
TGTGCCAGCAGCCCCAAGGGCGGGGGGGGCACCGGGGAGCTGTTTTTT,CASSPKGGGGTGELFF,few,TRBD2,TRBJ2-2,TRBV7-3
TGTGCCAGCAGAGCCCGGTGGGGGGGGAATGAAAAACTGTTTTTT,CASRARWGGNEKLFF,.,.,TRBJ1-4,TRBV7-6
TGTGCCAGCAGTGGATATCCTAGCGGGGGGGCCGTAAATGAGCAGTTCTTC,CASSGYPSGGAVNEQFF,.,TRBD2,TRBJ2-1,TRBV27
TGTGCCAGCAGTTTGGACGGGGCCCCTCCGGATACGCAGTATTTT,CASSLDGAPPDTQYF,few,.,TRBJ2-3,TRBV28
TGTGCCAGCAGCTTAGGGGGAGGGTTGGGGACAGGGATTTTGTTTGAGCAGTTCTTC,CASSLGGGLGTGILFEQFF,once,TRBD1,TRBJ2-1,TRBV7-8
TGTGCCACCAGCAGAGACCCGACGTCTGAAGCTTTCTTT,CATSRDPTSEAFF,.,.,TRBJ1-1,TRBV15
TGTGCCAGTAGTATTGGGGATAGCAATCAGCCCCAGCATTTT,CASSIGDSNQPQHF,.,.,TRBJ1-5,TRBV19
TGTGCCACCAGTGATTTGGGGGCGGACAGCCCCTACAATGAGCAGTTCTTC,CATSDLGADSPYNEQFF,.,.,TRBJ2-1,TRBV24-1
TGCAGTGCGGTGGACTTTTCCAGCTCCTATAATTCACCCCTCCACTTT,CSAVDFSSSYNSPLHF,.,.,TRBJ1-6,TRBV20-1
TGTGCCACCAGTGATCCCTCAGAGGCAAGGCATTTT,CATSDPSEARHF,.,.,TRBJ1-5,TRBV24-1
TGTGCCAGCAGTTTATCGATGGTTGGAAATTCACCCCTCCACTTT,CASSLSMVGNSPLHF,.,.,TRBJ1-6,TRBV27
TGTGCCAGCAGTTACTCTCGGGCGGGGGGCCGGGGTGCTTTCTTT,CASSYSRAGGRGAFF,.,.,TRBJ1-1,TRBV6-5
TGCAGTGCTAGAGATACGATCAACAGAGCCACTGAAGCTTTCTTT,CSARDTINRATEAFF,few,.,TRBJ1-1,TRBV20-1
TGCGCCAGCAGCCCCAACCAGGGTAGTGGCTCACCCCTCCACTTT,CASSPNQGSGSPLHF,.,.,TRBJ1-6,TRBV4-3
TGTGCCAGCAGCCCACTAGCGGGGGTTGTAGAGACCCAGTACTTC,CASSPLAGVVETQYF,.,TRBD2,TRBJ2-5,TRBV7-6
TGCGCCAGCAGTTTCGGCAGAGATCAGCCCCAGCATTTT,CASSFGRDQPQHF,.,.,TRBJ1-5,TRBV12-3/TRBV12-4
TGTGCCAGCAGCTTACGGCAGCGGGGGAACACAGATACGCAGTATTTT,CASSLRQRGNTDTQYF,once,TRBD2,TRBJ2-3,TRBV7-3
TGCAGTGCTAGAGAGGATAGGAGCTCCTACAATGAGCAGTTCTTC,CSAREDRSSYNEQFF,.,.,TRBJ2-1,TRBV20-1
TGTGCCAGCAGCCTAGACAGGGAGAACTATGGCTACACCTTC,CASSLDRENYGYTF,few,TRBD1,TRBJ1-2,TRBV6-1
TGTGCCAGCAGCTTGGAGGGCAGGGAGGGTGGCAATCAGCCCCAGCATTTT,CASSLEGREGGNQPQHF,.,.,TRBJ1-5,TRBV5-6
TGTGCCAGCTCGGGACTAGCGGGGACCGGGGAGCTGTTTTTT,CASSGLAGTGELFF,few,TRBD2,TRBJ2-2,TRBV6-4
TGTGCCAGCAGTGAATTCCGGGTTGAGGGTCTAGCCAAAAACATTCAGTACTTC,CASSEFRVEGLAKNIQYF,.,.,TRBJ2-4,TRBV2
TGTGCCAGCAGTTTATGGGGGGGGCAGCCCCAGCATTTT,CASSLWGGQPQHF,.,.,TRBJ1-5,TRBV12-3/TRBV12-4
TGTGCCAGCAGCTTGTTGGTGATGGGAGGAGAGACCCAGTACTTC,CASSLLVMGGETQYF,.,.,TRBJ2-5,TRBV11-3
TGTGCCAGCAGCCAATTCCTAGGTAGCGGGGGGGCCGCAGATACGCAGTATTTT,CASSQFLGSGGAADTQYF,.,TRBD2,TRBJ2-3,TRBV14
TGTGCCAGCAGCTTAGGGGGAGAGAAAGAGACCCAGTACTTC,CASSLGGEKETQYF,once,.,TRBJ2-5,TRBV11-2
TGTGCCAGCAGTTTCTTGTTACTTGAGACAGCGTACAATCAGCCCCAGCATTTT,CASSFLLLETAYNQPQHF,.,.,TRBJ1-5,TRBV28
TGTGCCAGCAGCACATGGGGTACGGCGGGATTGAACACCGGGGAGCTGTTTTTT,CASSTWGTAGLNTGELFF,.,.,TRBJ2-2,TRBV7-2
TGTGCCAGCACCATCGTCCCCAGGGGGACCGGGGAGCTGTTTTTT,CASTIVPRGTGELFF,.,TRBD1,TRBJ2-2,TRBV12-3/TRBV12-4
TGTGCCAGCAGCCTGACAGGGAACGAGCAGTACTTC,CASSLTGNEQYF,.,TRBD1,TRBJ2-7,TRBV7-9
TGCGCCAGCAGCCCGTCGGCAGAGAATGAAAAACTGTTTTTT,CASSPSAENEKLFF,.,.,TRBJ1-4,TRBV5-1
TGTGCCACCGCCCCTCTAGGGGGAGACAATGAGCAGTTCTTC,CATAPLGGDNEQFF,.,.,TRBJ2-1,TRBV15
TGTGCCAGCAGTTTGCGGGGTGGAGGTAGAACTGAAGCTTTCTTT,CASSLRGGGRTEAFF,.,.,TRBJ1-1,TRBV28
TGTGCCACCAGTTTAGGGACAGGGTCCTATGGCTACACCTTC,CATSLGTGSYGYTF,.,TRBD1,TRBJ1-2,TRBV24-1